This T cell receptor beta chain was sequenced during a study of blood T cell repertoires in COVID-19. Study-level information: Samples representing acute and convalescent COVID-19 were sourced from the United States, Italy and Spain. Nucleic acid was either cDNA or gDNA, and it came from T cells, B-cell-depleted T cells, or PBMCs.

This CDR3 has 14 amino acids. Trimming at V came to 2 bases and at J to 5 bases, leaving 4 bases not matched to a gene. Germline V gene lookup returns CDR1 SEHNR and CDR2 FQNEAQ (reference sequence). Methods used by the authors: Estimates of nucleated cell counts were drawn from the amplification of reference gene primers. Repertoires were generated with immunoSEQ multiplex PCR, while TCRdb's copy carries only in-frame clones and drops some. The V and J calls and the clone size are those of that table, but D and trimming were determined from the DNA. The sample yields about 120,000 clones, 81% seen once.

Specimen: peripheral blood. The chain has TRBV7-9 and TRBJ1-1; 8 bases agree with TRBD1. This TCR was sampled from a human donor in a cohort sampled during active COVID-19. The CDR3 nucleotides are TGTGCCAGCAGCTTAACAGGGGGTTGGACTGAAGCTTTCTTT. This encodes CASSLTGGWTEAFF.